This TCR beta chain was profiled in a study of vaccination and CD4 T cells after COVID-19. Study context: A CEFX pool, an HIV-1 Nef pool, or no peptide went to control cultures.

The treatment was: roughly 10-day PBMC culture with coronavirus spike peptide pools or control peptides (ViraFEST assay). It was on days 3 and 7 that half the medium was replaced with fresh IL-2 medium. A word on this clonotype: Its target is unknown.

Sequencing of the DNA from cultured CD4+ T cells was carried out with the Oncomine TCR Beta short-read assay. One entry per CDR3 protein, called by TCRdb with MiXCR from the PCR reads. Among 20,000 to 25,000 distinct CDR3 sequences listed, roughly half were seen once. CDR1 is DFQATT and CDR2 is SNEGSKA in the germline V gene (reference sequence). This CDR3 contains 13 residues. V lost 8 bases to trimming and J lost 4 bases, with 17 bases between them. This sequence joins TRBV20-1 and TRBJ1-1, with D perhaps TRBD1 (6 bases). This clonotype was sampled from a human donor who had recovered from COVID-19. The sequencing sample was made of CD4+ T cells from blood, cultured in vitro. DNA for the CDR3: TGCAGTACTCCCAAACAAGGGGGCACTGAAGCTTTCTTT. The encoded protein is CSTPKQGGTEAFF.